Shown below are 9 T cell receptor beta chains from a single sample sequenced in a study of vaccination and CD4 T cells after COVID-19 (dated 2022 in TCRdb). The treatment or condition label of this sample denotes: approximately 10-day PBMC culture with coronavirus spike peptide pools or control peptides (ViraFEST assay). Library method: PCR. The instrument given in TCRdb is Illumina iSeq 100. DNA from cultured CD4+ T cells underwent TCR sequencing with the Oncomine TCR Beta short-read assay at the Johns Hopkins FTIC core. TCRdb reprocessed the public reads (quality trimming at Q25 with fastp, clone calling with MiXCR) and kept in-frame beta chains. Rows matching on CDR3 protein sequence are summarized as one entry with the most common DNA and genes. In this sample the table shows tens of thousands of distinct CDR3 sequences, 32% of which occur a single time. Roughly 12% of the sample rests with the top ten.

The antigens of these receptors remain unknown. Sequencing was performed on cultured CD4+ T cells from blood. The receptors here all came from a human donor with COVID-19.

The chain uses TRBV19 and TRBJ1-5; 7 bases are shared with TRBD1. In germline, CDR1 is LNHDA, CDR2 SQIVND (reference sequence). The length of the CDR3 is 18 residues. After removal of 5 bases from V and 2 bases from J, the junction contained 15 bases not matched to a gene. The CDR3 is CASSPWTGKGVGNQPQHF. As DNA, the CDR3 is TGTGCCAGTAGTCCCTGGACAGGAAAAGGTGTCGGCAATCAGCCCCAGCATTTT.

This chain connects TRBV7-2 to TRBJ2-7; 7 bases fit TRBD1. The length of the CDR3 is 13 residues. Losses at the gene ends were 3 bases for V and 6 bases for J; bases not matched to a gene: 5. Looked up from germline, CDR1 is SGHTA and CDR2 is FQGNSA. This CDR3 reads CASSFTGVSEQYF. The CDR3 DNA sequence: TGTGCCAGCAGCTTTACAGGGGTGAGCGAGCAGTACTTC.

The J gene is TRBJ2-3, the V gene TRBV20-1; 10 bases are shared with TRBD1. This CDR3 is built from 18 residues. From germline, CDR1 is DFQATT and CDR2 SNEGSKA (reference sequence). V trimming: 4 bases; J trimming: 1 base; junction bases outside the gene matches: 14. The CDR3 is CSAKRTGGMTDRTDTQYF. The CDR3 region has the DNA TGCAGTGCTAAGAGGACAGGGGGAATGACCGATCGCACAGATACGCAGTATTTT.

This clonotype was seen more than once but under ten times. The V call is TRBV30, the J call TRBJ2-1; 13 bases are shared with TRBD2. The length of the CDR3 is 16 residues. Germline-derived CDR1 and CDR2 are GTSNPN and SVGIG (reference sequence). V lost 4 bases and J lost 2; bases outside the gene matches: 5. CDR3 protein: CAWTRLAGGTYNEQFF. The DNA of the CDR3 is TGTGCCTGGACCCGACTAGCGGGGGGTACCTACAATGAGCAGTTCTTC. The whole variable domain, filled in from reference TRBV30 and TRBJ2-1, reads SQTIHQWPATLVQPVGSPLSLECTVEGTSNPNLYWYRQAAGRGLQLLFYSVGIGQISSEVPQNLSASRPQDRQFILSSKKLLLSDSGFYLCAWTRLAGGTYNEQFFGPGTRLTVL.

The CDR3 coding sequence is TGTGCCACCACCCCCCGGGGGGTGGGCACAGATACGCAGTATTTT. Its protein is CATTPRGVGTDTQYF. V and J are TRBV6-2 or TRBV6-3 and TRBJ2-3, with TRBD2 matching 7 bases. In germline, CDR1 is MNHEY, CDR2 SVGEGT. The V segment lost 10 bases and the J segment 1 base; nucleotides outside the gene matches: 11. The CDR3 is 15 amino acids.

The CDR3 loop reads CASTLRGSGGGEQYF. CDR3 nucleotide sequence: TGTGCCAGCACCCTTCGGGGTAGCGGAGGTGGTGAGCAGTACTTC. This chain joins TRBV6-1 and TRBJ2-7; perhaps TRBD2 as D (6 bases). Trimming removed 7 bases from V and 7 bases from J, with 23 bases in between. From germline, CDR1 is MNHNS and CDR2 SASEGT. This CDR3 is built from 15 residues.

This clonotype was counted only a few times. The CDR3 loop is CSAQPGGSYNEQFF. CDR3 nucleotide sequence: TGCAGTGCGCAACCGGGGGGGTCCTACAATGAGCAGTTCTTC. The chain has TRBV20-1 and TRBJ2-1, with 8 bases lining up with TRBD2. The CDR3 is 14 residues long. The V gene end was trimmed by 6 bases and the J gene end by 1 base; junction bases not matched to a gene: 5. Germline values: CDR1 DFQATT, CDR2 SNEGSKA (reference sequence).

V and J are TRBV20-1 and TRBJ2-3, with 12 bases aligning to TRBD1. CDR3 length: 17 amino acids. Germline V lookup: CDR1 DFQATT, CDR2 SNEGSKA (reference sequence). J lost 6 bases, V lost 0 bases, and 10 bases had no gene match. This CDR3 is CSARDDTGTGGMDTQYF. CDR3 DNA: TGCAGTGCTAGAGACGATACCGGGACAGGGGGCATGGATACGCAGTATTTT.

This clonotype appeared a few times. The CDR3: CASSLVSGGDSPLHF. CDR3 DNA sequence: TGTGCCAGCAGCTTAGTGTCAGGGGGCGATTCACCCCTCCACTTT. This chain joins TRBV7-6 and TRBJ1-6; 8 nucleotides align to TRBD1. The CDR3 covers 15 residues. Germline V gene sequence: CDR1 SGHVS, CDR2 FNYEAQ. J was trimmed by 8 bases and V by 1 base; bases with no gene match: 4.